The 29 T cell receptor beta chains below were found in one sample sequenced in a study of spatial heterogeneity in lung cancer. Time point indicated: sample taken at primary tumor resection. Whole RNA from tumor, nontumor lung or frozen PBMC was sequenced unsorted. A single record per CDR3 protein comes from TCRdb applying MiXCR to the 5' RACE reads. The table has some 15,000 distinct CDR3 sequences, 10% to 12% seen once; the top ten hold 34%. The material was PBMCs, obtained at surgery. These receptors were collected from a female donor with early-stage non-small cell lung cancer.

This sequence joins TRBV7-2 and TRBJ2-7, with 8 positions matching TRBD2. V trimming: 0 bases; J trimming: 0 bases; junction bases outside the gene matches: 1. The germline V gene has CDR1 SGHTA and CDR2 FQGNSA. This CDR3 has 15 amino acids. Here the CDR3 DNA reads TGTGCCAGCAGCTTAGCAGCGGGGGCCTCCTACGAGCAGTACTTC. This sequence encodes CASSLAAGASYEQYF.

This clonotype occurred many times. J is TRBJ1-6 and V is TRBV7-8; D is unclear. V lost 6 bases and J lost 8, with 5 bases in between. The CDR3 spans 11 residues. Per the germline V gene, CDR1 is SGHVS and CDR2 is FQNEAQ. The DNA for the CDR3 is TGTGCCAGCAGTGGAGATTCACCCCTCCACTTT. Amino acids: CASSGDSPLHF.

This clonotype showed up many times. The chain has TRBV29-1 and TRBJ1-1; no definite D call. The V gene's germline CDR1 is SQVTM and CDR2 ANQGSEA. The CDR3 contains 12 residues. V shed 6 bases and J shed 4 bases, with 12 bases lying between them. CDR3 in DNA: TGCAGCGTGAGGTCGTCGGGCACTGAAGCTTTCTTT. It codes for CSVRSSGTEAFF. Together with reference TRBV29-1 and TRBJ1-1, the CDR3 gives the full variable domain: SAVISQKPSRDICQRGTSLTIQCQVDSQVTMMFWYRQQPGQSLTLIATANQGSEATYESGFVIDKFPISRPNLTFSTLTVSNMSPEDSSIYLCSVRSSGTEAFFGQGTRLTVV.

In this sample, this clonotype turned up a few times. CDR3 in DNA: TGTGCCAGCAGTGAAACAGACTCTGTTGGCTACACCTTC. This gives the protein CASSETDSVGYTF. This chain connects TRBV2 to TRBJ1-2; D gene unclear. V shed 2 bases and J shed 7 bases, with 11 bases lying between them. The CDR3 has 13 amino acids. Germline V gives CDR1 SNHLY, CDR2 FYNNEI.

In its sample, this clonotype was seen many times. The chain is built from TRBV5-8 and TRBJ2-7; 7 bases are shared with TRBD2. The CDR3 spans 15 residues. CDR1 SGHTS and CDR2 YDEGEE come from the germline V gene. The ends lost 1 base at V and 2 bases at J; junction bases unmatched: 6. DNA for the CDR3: TGTGCCAGCAGCTTGAAAGCGGGACCGACCTACGAGCAGTACTTC. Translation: CASSLKAGPTYEQYF. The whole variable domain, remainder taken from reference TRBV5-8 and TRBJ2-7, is EAGVTQSPTHLIKTRGQQATLRCSPISGHTSVYWYQQALGLGLQFLLWYDEGEERNRGNFPPRFSGRQFPNYSSELNVNALELEDSALYLCASSLKAGPTYEQYFGPGTRLTVT.

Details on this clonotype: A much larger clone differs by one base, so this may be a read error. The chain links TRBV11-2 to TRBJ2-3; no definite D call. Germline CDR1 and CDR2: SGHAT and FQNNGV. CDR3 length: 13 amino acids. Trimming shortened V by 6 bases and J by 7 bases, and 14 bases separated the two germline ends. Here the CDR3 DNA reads TGTGCCAGCAGATTATCGACGCGGAATACGCAGTATTTT. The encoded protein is CASRLSTRNTQYF.

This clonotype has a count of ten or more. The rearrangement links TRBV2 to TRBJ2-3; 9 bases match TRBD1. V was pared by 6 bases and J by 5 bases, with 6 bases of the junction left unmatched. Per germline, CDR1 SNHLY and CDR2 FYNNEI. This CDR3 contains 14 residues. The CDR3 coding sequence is TGTGCCAGCAGCCGGGACAGGGCTGGAGATACGCAGTATTTT. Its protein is CASSRDRAGDTQYF. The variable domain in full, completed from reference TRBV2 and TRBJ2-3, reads EPEVTQTPSHQVTQMGQEVILRCVPISNHLYFYWYRQILGQKVEFLVSFYNNEISEKSEIFDDQFSVERPDGSNFTLKIRSTKLEDSAMYFCASSRDRAGDTQYFGPGTRLTVL.

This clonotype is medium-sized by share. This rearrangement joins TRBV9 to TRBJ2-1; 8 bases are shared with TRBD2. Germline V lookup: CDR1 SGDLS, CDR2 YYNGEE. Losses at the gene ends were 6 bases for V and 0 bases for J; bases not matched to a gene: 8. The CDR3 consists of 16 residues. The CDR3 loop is CASTLAGTLSYNEQFF. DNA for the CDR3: TGTGCCAGCACATTAGCGGGGACCCTCTCCTACAATGAGCAGTTCTTC.

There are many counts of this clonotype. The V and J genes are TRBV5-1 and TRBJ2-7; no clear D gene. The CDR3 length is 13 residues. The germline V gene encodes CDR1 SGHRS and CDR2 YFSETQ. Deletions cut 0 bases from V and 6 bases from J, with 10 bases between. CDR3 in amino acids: CASSLEVEIEQYF. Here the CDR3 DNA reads TGCGCCAGCAGCTTGGAGGTGGAGATCGAGCAGTACTTC.

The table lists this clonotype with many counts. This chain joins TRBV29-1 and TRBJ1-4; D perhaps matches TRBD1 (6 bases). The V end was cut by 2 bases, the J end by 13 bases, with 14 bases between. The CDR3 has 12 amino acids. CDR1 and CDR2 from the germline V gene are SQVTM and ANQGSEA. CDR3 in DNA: TGCAGCGTTGAAATCAATGGGGGCGGACTGTTTTTT. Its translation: CSVEINGGGLFF.

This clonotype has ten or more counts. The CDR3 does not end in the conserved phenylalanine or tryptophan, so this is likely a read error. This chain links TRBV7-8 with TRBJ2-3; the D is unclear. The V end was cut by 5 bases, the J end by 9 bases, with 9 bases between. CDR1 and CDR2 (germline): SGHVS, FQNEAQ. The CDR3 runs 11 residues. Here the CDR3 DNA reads TGTGCCAGCAGCCCCGGAGCGACGCAGTATTCT. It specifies CASSPGATQYS.

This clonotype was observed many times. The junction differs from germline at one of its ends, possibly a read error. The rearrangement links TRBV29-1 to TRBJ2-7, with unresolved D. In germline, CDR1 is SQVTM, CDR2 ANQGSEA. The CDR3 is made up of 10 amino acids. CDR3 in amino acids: CSVKDKEQYF. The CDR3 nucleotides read TGCAGCGTTAAAGATAAGGAGCAGTACTTC.

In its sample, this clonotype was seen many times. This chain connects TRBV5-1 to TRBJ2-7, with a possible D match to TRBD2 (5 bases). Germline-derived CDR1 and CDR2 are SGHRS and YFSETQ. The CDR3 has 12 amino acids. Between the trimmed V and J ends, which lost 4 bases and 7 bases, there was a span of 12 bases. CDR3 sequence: CASSQEKREQYF. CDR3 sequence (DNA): TGCGCCAGCAGCCAGGAAAAGCGGGAGCAGTACTTC.

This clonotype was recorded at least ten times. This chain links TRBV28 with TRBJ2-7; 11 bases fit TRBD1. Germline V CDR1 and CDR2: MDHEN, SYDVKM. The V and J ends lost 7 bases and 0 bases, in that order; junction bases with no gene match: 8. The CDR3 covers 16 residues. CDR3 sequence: CASNSWGTGGSYEQYF. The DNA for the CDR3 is TGTGCCAGCAATTCCTGGGGGACAGGGGGCTCCTACGAGCAGTACTTC.

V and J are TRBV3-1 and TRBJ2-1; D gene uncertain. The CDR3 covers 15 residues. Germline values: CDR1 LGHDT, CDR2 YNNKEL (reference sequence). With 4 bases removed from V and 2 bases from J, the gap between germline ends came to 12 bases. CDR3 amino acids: CASSLFTGPYNEQFF. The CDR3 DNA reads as TGTGCCAGCAGCCTTTTCACGGGCCCCTACAATGAGCAGTTCTTC.

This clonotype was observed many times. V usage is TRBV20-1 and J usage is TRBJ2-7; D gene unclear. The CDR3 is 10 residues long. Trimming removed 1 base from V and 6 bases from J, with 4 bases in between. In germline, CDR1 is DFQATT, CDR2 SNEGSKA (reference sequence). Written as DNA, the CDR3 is TGCAGTGCTAGAGTGGGCGAGCAGTACTTC. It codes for CSARVGEQYF.

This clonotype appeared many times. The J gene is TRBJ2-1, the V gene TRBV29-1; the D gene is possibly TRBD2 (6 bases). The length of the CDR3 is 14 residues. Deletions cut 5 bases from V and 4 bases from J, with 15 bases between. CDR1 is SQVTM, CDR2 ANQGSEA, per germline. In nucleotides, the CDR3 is TGCAGCGTTCCCTCCAGCGGGCTTTACAATGAGCAGTTCTTC. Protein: CSVPSSGLYNEQFF.

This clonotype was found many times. The CDR3 bases are TGTGCCAGCAGCATTAAGGCGGGGACTAGTGCCGCGTTGCCCGGGGAGCTGTTTTTT. It is translated as CASSIKAGTSAALPGELFF. The rearrangement links TRBV9 to TRBJ2-2; TRBD2 matches at 8 bases. Trimming cost V 4 bases and J 6 bases; bases outside gene matches: 20. The germline CDR1 and CDR2 sequences are SGDLS and YYNGEE. The CDR3 is 19 residues long.

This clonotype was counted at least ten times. This CDR3 is CALLEWRGQGYTF. The CDR3 nucleotides read TGTGCACTTCTTGAATGGAGGGGGCAAGGCTACACCTTC. The chain links TRBV30 to TRBJ1-2, with 7 positions matching TRBD1. Germline V gives CDR1 GTSNPN, CDR2 SVGIG (reference sequence). The CDR3 consists of 13 residues.

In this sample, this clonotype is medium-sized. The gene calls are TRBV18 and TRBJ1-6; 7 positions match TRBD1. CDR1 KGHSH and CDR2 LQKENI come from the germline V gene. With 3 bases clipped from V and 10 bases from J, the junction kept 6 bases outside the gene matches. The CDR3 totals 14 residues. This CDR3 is CASSPDRSGSPLHF. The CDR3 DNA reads TGTGCCAGCTCACCGGACAGGTCGGGGTCACCCCTCCACTTT. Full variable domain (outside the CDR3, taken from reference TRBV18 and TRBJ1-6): NAGVMQNPRHLVRRRGQEARLRCSPMKGHSHVYWYRQLPEEGLKFMVYLQKENIIDESGMPKERFSAEFPKEGPSILRIQQVVRGDSAAYFCASSPDRSGSPLHFGNGTRLTVT.

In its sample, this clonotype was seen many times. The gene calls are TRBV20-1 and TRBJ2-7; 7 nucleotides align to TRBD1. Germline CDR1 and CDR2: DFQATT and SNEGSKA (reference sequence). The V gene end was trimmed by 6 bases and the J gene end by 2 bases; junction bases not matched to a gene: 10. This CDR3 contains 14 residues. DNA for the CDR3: TGCAGTGCCCCATCCGGGACAGCCACCTACGAGCAGTACTTC. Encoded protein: CSAPSGTATYEQYF.

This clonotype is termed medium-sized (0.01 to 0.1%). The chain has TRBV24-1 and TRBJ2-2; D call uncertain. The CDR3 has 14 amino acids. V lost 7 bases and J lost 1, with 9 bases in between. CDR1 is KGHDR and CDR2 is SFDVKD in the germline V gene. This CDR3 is CATRGGLNTGELFF. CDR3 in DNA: TGTGCCACCAGAGGTGGCCTGAACACCGGGGAGCTGTTTTTT.

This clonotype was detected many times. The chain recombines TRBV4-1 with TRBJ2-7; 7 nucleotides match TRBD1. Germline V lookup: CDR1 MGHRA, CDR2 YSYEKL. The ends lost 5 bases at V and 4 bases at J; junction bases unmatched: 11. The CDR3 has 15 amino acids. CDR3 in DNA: TGCGCCAGCAGCACATCCTCGGGACAGATGTACGAGCAGTACTTC. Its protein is CASSTSSGQMYEQYF.

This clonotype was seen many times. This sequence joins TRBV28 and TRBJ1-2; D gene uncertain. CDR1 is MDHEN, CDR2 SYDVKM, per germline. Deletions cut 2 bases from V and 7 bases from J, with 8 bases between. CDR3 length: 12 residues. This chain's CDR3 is CASSLNRAGYTF. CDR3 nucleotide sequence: TGTGCCAGCAGTTTAAATCGGGCTGGCTACACCTTC.

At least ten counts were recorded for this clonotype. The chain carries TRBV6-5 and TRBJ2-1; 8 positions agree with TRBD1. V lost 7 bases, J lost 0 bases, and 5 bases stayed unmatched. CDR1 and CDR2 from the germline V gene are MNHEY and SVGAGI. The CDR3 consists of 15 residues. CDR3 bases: TGTGCCAGCACCCGGGACAGGAGCTCCTACAATGAGCAGTTCTTC. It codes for CASTRDRSSYNEQFF.

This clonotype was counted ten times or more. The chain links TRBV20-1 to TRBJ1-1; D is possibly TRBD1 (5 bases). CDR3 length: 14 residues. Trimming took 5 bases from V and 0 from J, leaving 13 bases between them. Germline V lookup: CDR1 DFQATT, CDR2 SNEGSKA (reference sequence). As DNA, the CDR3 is TGCAGTGCTTCTCGGACGGACATGAACACTGAAGCTTTCTTT. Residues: CSASRTDMNTEAFF.

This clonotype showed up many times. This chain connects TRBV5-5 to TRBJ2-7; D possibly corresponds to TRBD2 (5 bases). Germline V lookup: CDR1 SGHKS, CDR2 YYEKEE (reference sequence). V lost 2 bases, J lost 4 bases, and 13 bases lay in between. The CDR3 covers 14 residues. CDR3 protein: CASSLGGQGYEQYF. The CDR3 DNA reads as TGTGCCAGCAGCTTAGGCGGGCAAGGGTACGAGCAGTACTTC.

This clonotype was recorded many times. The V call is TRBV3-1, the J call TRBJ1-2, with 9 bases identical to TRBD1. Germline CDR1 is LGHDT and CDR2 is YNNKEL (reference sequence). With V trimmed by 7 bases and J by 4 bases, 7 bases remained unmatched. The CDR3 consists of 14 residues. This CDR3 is CASKGPGQGYGYTF. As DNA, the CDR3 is TGTGCCAGCAAGGGACCGGGACAGGGCTATGGCTACACCTTC.

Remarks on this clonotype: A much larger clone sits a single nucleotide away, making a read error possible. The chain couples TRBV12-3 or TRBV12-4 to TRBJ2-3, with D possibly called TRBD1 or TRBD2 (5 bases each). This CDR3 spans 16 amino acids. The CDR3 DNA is TGTGTCAGCAGCTGGCAGGGACCCTACGGCACAGATACGCAGTATTTT. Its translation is CVSSWQGPYGTDTQYF.